This T cell receptor beta chain was sequenced for a study of blood T cells in healthy people across ages. Turning to this clonotype: Its specificity is not known.

General observations from the study: The fall in TCR beta diversity per million T cells was roughly linear with age. As naive T cell percentage varied, TCR beta diversity correlated strongly with it.

Germline values: CDR1 MGHRA, CDR2 YSYEKL. V gave up 4 bases and J gave up 7 bases; unmatched junction bases: 10. This CDR3 is 15 amino acids long. Using a J-beta primer mix together with a sample-barcoded 5' primer, a second PCR was run for roughly 7 to 11 cycles. A single record per CDR3 protein comes from TCRdb applying MiXCR to the 5' RACE reads. Of about 1.4 million distinct CDR3 sequences in the sample, 59% were seen once. The sample was blood. The V gene is TRBV4-1, the J gene TRBJ2-3, with 8 positions matching TRBD2. The receptor comes from a man aged 18 to 29 in good health. The CDR3: CASSRLGLEQNTQYF. In DNA form, the CDR3 reads TGCGCCAGCAGCCGGCTGGGACTAGAGCAAAATACGCAGTATTTT.